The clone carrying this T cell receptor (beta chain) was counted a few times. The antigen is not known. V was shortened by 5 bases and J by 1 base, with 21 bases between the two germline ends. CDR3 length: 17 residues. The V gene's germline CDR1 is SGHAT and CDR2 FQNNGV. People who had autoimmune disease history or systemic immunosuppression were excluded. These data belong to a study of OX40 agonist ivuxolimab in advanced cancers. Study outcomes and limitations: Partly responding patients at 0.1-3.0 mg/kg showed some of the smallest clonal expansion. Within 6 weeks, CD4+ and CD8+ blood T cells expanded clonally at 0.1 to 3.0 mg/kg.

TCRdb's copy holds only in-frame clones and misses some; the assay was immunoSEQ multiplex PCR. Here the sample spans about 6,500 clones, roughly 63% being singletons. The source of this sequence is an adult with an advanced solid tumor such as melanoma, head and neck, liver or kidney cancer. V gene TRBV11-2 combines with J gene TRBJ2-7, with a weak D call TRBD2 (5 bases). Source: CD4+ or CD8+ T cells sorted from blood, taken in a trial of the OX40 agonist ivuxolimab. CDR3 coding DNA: TGTGCCAGCAGCCCGATCTTAAGTTACTCGGGGTCCTACGAGCAGTACTTC. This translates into CASSPILSYSGSYEQYF.